The rows below give T cell receptor beta chains drawn from one sample of a study of T cells in Graves' hyperthyroidism and ophthalmopathy. TCRdb used MiXCR to reprocess the multiplex PCR reads, holding one entry per CDR3 protein. The table shows about 320,000 distinct CDR3 sequences, with around 16% occurring only once. The sample consisted of blood. These receptors all stem from a man aged 30-40 years with Graves' hyperthyroidism. The CDR3 runs from the conserved cysteine through the conserved F or W.

len	v_gene	j_gene	CDR3aa
15	TRBV5-1	TRBJ2-2	CASSFDRGNTGELFF
15	TRBV6-5	TRBJ2-3	CASSYGGSGVDTQYF
15	TRBV5-4	TRBJ2-1	CASSSAGDGNNEQFF
14	TRBV20-1	TRBJ2-3	CSAGGGRRLRTQYF
15	TRBV2	TRBJ1-3	CASSDQGVSGNTIYF
14	TRBV7-9	TRBJ1-1	CASCRGRQNTEAFF
18	TRBV25-1	TRBJ2-3	CASSEAAGRRLPGDTQYF
17	TRBV5-1	TRBJ2-2	CASSLEGGRLTTGELFF
11	TRBV5-1	TRBJ1-2	CASEGDYGYTF
12	TRBV29-1	TRBJ1-2	CRADQGMGGYTF
13	TRBV4-1	TRBJ2-5	CASSLIIRETQYF
13	TRBV7-3	TRBJ2-7	CASSRDRSYEQYF
15	TRBV5-1	TRBJ1-1	CASRARAGDDTEAFF
16	TRBV5-1	TRBJ2-2	CASSLRTRQFAGELFF
12	TRBV28	TRBJ2-1	CASSTGRGEQFF
14	TRBV28	TRBJ2-1	CASSLLAGYNEQFF
16	TRBV12-3/TRBV12-4	TRBJ2-2	CASSGTSGANTGELFF
14	TRBV11-2	TRBJ2-1	CASSLLGHGNEQFF
14	TRBV11-2	TRBJ2-2	CASSLYSYTGELFF
13	TRBV3-1	TRBJ2-3	CASAGDSSDTQYF
16	TRBV7-7	TRBJ2-1	CASSLIFGGSYNEQFF
14	TRBV9	TRBJ1-1	CASSVAGMNTEAFF
13	TRBV12-3/TRBV12-4	TRBJ2-5	CASSLGQEETQYF
14	TRBV12-3/TRBV12-4	TRBJ2-1	CASTEWEDKDEQFF
12	TRBV19	TRBJ1-5	CASSISVGPQHF
15	TRBV7-8	TRBJ2-7	CASSSRATATYEQYF
15	TRBV6-1	TRBJ2-2	CASSAGTHPTGELFF
13	TRBV6-1	TRBJ1-2	CASRGTGNYGYTF
16	TRBV19	TRBJ1-5	CASSMVLTGGNQPQHF
12	TRBV7-9	TRBJ2-5	CASRALAETQYF
16	TRBV5-1	TRBJ2-5	CASSLAEAGVLETQYF
19	TRBV12-3/TRBV12-4	TRBJ2-4	CASSSLGAQLPEAKNIQYF
14	TRBV29-1	TRBJ2-1	CSARDREIFNEQFF
13	TRBV5-1	TRBJ2-1	CASSLGRADEQFF
14	TRBV2	TRBJ2-7	CASNLQGTSYEQYF
14	TRBV6-5	TRBJ2-1	CASSYTDGINEQFF
17	TRBV11-3	TRBJ2-3	CASSLGDRRQPTDTQYF
11	TRBV6-2/TRBV6-3	TRBJ2-7	CASRDLYEQYF
14	TRBV6-1	TRBJ2-1	CASRDTSYGDEQFF
14	TRBV2	TRBJ2-3	CASSSTRNTDTQYF
13	TRBV20-1	TRBJ2-1	CSVPLLNYNEQFF
13	TRBV6-1	TRBJ2-7	CASSPDNPYEQYF
16	TRBV28	TRBJ2-5	CASSLMYREGRETQYF
13	TRBV7-2	TRBJ2-7	CASSFGGLGEQYF
12	TRBV4-2	TRBJ1-1	CASSLGTEEAFF
13	TRBV20-1	TRBJ1-2	CSATHAGGGGYTF
15	TRBV3-1	TRBJ2-1	CASSRDPGPHNEQFF
16	TRBV2	TRBJ2-1	CASSPLWGSSYNEQFF
16	TRBV4-2	TRBJ2-2	CASSQGGDRVTGELFF
15	TRBV9	TRBJ1-3	CASSSEGHLGNTIYF
17	TRBV12-5	TRBJ2-1	CASGPQLGLLPEGEQFF
16	TRBV7-9	TRBJ2-2	CASSSMGQGDTGELFF
15	TRBV5-8	TRBJ2-1	CASSSASGTLDEQFF